Shown below are 29 T cell receptor beta chains from a single sample sequenced in a study of read filtering for tumor transcriptome and immune sequencing. Molecular barcoded adaptors covering alpha/delta and beta/gamma chains were used on approximately 400 ng RNA. TCRdb recomputed calls from the reads with MiXCR, one row per CDR3 protein. Altogether approximately 62,000 distinct CDR3 sequences are present, roughly a fifth being singletons, with the ten largest covering approximately 10%. Specimen: a population of CD138-negative cells sorted from bone marrow. The receptors here all came from a donor at least 40 years old with multiple myeloma.

The sample holds many counts of this clonotype. This chain joins TRBV9 and TRBJ2-7, with D possibly matching TRBD1 (7 bases). Germline loops: CDR1 SGDLS, CDR2 YYNGEE. Deletions cut 4 bases from V and 1 base from J, with 18 bases between. The CDR3 has 16 residues. CDR3 sequence reads: CASSPYVEGASYEQYF. In nucleotides, the CDR3 is TGTGCCAGCAGCCCCTACGTGGAGGGGGCATCCTACGAGCAGTACTTC.

Comments on this clonotype: A far larger clone is just one base off, so this is likely a read error. V usage is TRBV29-1 and J usage is TRBJ1-4; 10 bases are shared with TRBD2. The tail of the sequence fits TRBJ2-3 better, so the J call may be wrong. This CDR3 contains 16 residues. CDR1 is SQVTM, CDR2 ANQGSEA, per germline. CDR3 coding DNA: TGCAGCGTTGCGGCCGGGACTAGCGACCACACAGGTACGCAGTATTTT. Residues: CSVAAGTSDHTGTQYF.

This clonotype was counted at least ten times. The genes are TRBV18 and TRBJ2-3, with 10 bases lining up with TRBD2. Germline CDR1 and CDR2: KGHSH and LQKENI. After removal of 3 bases from V and 6 bases from J, the junction contained 3 bases not matched to a gene. The CDR3 is 14 residues long. The CDR3 loop reads CASSPGTSADTQYF. The CDR3 coding sequence is TGTGCCAGCTCACCCGGGACTAGCGCTGATACGCAGTATTTT. The entire variable domain, with the rest obtained from reference TRBV18 and TRBJ2-3, is as follows: NAGVMQNPRHLVRRRGQEARLRCSPMKGHSHVYWYRQLPEEGLKFMVYLQKENIIDESGMPKERFSAEFPKEGPSILRIQQVVRGDSAAYFCASSPGTSADTQYFGPGTRLTVL.

This clonotype was seen repeatedly, ten times or more. This chain links TRBV20-1 with TRBJ2-7; unclear D gene. Germline V gives CDR1 DFQATT, CDR2 SNEGSKA (reference sequence). V lost 1 base to trimming and J lost 9 bases, with 10 bases between them. The CDR3 is 11 amino acids. The CDR3: CSARGPNWQYF. The CDR3 region has the DNA TGCAGTGCTAGAGGGCCGAACTGGCAGTACTTC.

J is TRBJ2-7 and V is TRBV14, with D unclear. The CDR3 covers 12 residues. Germline V gives CDR1 SGHDN, CDR2 FVKESK. V lost 3 bases, J lost 9 bases, and 12 bases lay in between. CDR3 bases: TGTGCCAGCAGCCAGATCGGGTACAGGCAGTACTTC. Protein product: CASSQIGYRQYF.

This clonotype was found many times. The V and J genes are TRBV24-1 and TRBJ2-3; no reliable D call. The CDR3 totals 13 residues. CDR1 KGHDR and CDR2 SFDVKD come from the germline V gene. The V gene lost 6 bases and the J gene lost 2 bases, with 8 bases spanning the gap. The CDR3 sequence: CATSSANTDTQYF. The CDR3 nucleotides are TGTGCCACCAGTTCTGCTAACACAGATACGCAGTATTTT.

At least ten counts were recorded for this clonotype. The V gene is TRBV20-1, the J gene TRBJ2-1; 12 bases match TRBD2. After removal of 6 bases from V and 0 bases from J, the junction contained 3 bases not matched to a gene. CDR1 and CDR2 (germline): DFQATT, SNEGSKA (reference sequence). CDR3 length: 15 residues. Written as DNA, the CDR3 is TGCAGTGCCACGGGACTAGCGGGCTCCTACAATGAGCAGTTCTTC. As protein: CSATGLAGSYNEQFF.

This clonotype came up many times. V is TRBV12-3 or TRBV12-4 and J is TRBJ1-5, with 10 bases matching TRBD1. The J segment lost 3 bases and the V segment lost 5 bases, leaving 4 bases of the junction unmatched. The CDR3 has 15 residues. The CDR3 here is CASSLGTGANQPQHF. The CDR3 coding sequence is TGTGCCAGCAGTCTAGGGACAGGGGCCAATCAGCCCCAGCATTTT.

There are many counts of this clonotype. The chain couples TRBV28 to TRBJ2-7; D gene uncertain. Germline V gene data show CDR1 as MDHEN and CDR2 as SYDVKM. Trimming pared 7 bases from V and 0 bases from J, leaving 16 bases between. The CDR3 contains 15 residues. CDR3 sequence reads: CASIDRTVSSYEQYF. The CDR3 DNA follows: TGTGCCAGCATCGATCGGACGGTAAGCTCCTACGAGCAGTACTTC.

This clonotype was counted at least ten times. The chain joins TRBV20-1 to TRBJ2-1; TRBD1 is a possible D gene (6 bases). The CDR3 totals 16 residues. Germline CDR1 reads DFQATT; CDR2 reads SNEGSKA (reference sequence). The V end was cut by 4 bases, the J end by 0 bases, with 16 bases between. The CDR3 region is CSATRFGGPSYNEQFF. CDR3 DNA sequence: TGCAGTGCTACGCGATTTGGGGGCCCCTCCTACAATGAGCAGTTCTTC.

This clonotype was counted many times. One end of the junction is discordant with germline, which a read error may explain. The gene calls are TRBV7-7 and TRBJ2-2, with D perhaps TRBD2 (6 bases). Germline CDR1 is SSHAT and CDR2 is FNYEAQ (reference sequence). CDR3 size: 13 residues. In DNA form, the CDR3 reads TGTGCTAGCAGCCGGGACTGGACCGGGGAGCTGTTTTTT. Residues: CASSRDWTGELFF. Full variable domain (rest looked up from reference TRBV7-7 and TRBJ2-2): GAGVSQSPRYKVTKRGQDVTLRCDPISSHATLYWYQQALGQGPEFLTYFNYEAQPDKSGLPSDRFSAERPEGSISTLTIQRTEQRDSAMYRCASSRDWTGELFFGEGSRLTVL.

The table lists this clonotype with many counts. This chain uses TRBV6-2 or TRBV6-3 with TRBJ2-4; D might be TRBD2 (5 bases). CDR3 size: 15 residues. The V end was cut by 4 bases, the J end by 1 base, with 11 bases between. Germline lookup yields CDR1 MNHEY and CDR2 SVGEGT. The CDR3: CASSWGSVAKNIQYF. DNA of the CDR3: TGTGCCAGCAGTTGGGGTAGCGTGGCCAAAAACATTCAGTACTTC.

This clonotype was found many times. The chain joins TRBV5-1 to TRBJ2-4, with D hard to call. Germline V gene data show CDR1 as SGHRS and CDR2 as YFSETQ. Trimming left V 0 bases short and J 0 bases short, with 10 bases between. There are 16 residues in the CDR3. CDR3 protein: CASSLDLRQAKNIQYF. CDR3 nucleotide sequence: TGCGCCAGCAGCTTGGACTTGCGCCAAGCCAAAAACATTCAGTACTTC.

This clonotype was counted at least ten times. Here the CDR3 DNA reads TGCGCCAGCAGCTTCAGTGCATGGGACAGGGAATACGAGCAGTACTTC. Translation gives CASSFSAWDREYEQYF. This chain joins TRBV5-1 and TRBJ2-7, with 9 bases fitting TRBD1. The CDR3 contains 16 residues. Losses at the gene ends were 2 bases for V and 4 bases for J; bases not matched to a gene: 10. The germline V gene has CDR1 SGHRS and CDR2 YFSETQ. The entire variable domain, with the rest obtained from reference TRBV5-1 and TRBJ2-7, is as follows: KAGVTQTPRYLIKTRGQQVTLSCSPISGHRSVSWYQQTPGQGLQFLFEYFSETQRNKGNFPGRFSGRQFSNSRSEMNVSTLELGDSALYLCASSFSAWDREYEQYFGPGTRLTVT.

This clonotype was seen many times. The gene calls are TRBV29-1 and TRBJ2-7; a possible D gene is TRBD1 (6 bases). Trimming took 6 bases from V and 4 from J, leaving 16 bases between them. Germline loops: CDR1 SQVTM, CDR2 ANQGSEA. The CDR3 covers 13 residues. The CDR3 sequence is CSVRQEVGYEQYF. Written as DNA, the CDR3 is TGCAGCGTCCGACAGGAGGTGGGATACGAGCAGTACTTC.

This clonotype has ten or more counts. The chain recombines TRBV24-1 with TRBJ2-4; 8 nucleotides line up with TRBD1. V shed 3 bases, J shed 0 bases, and the junction held 9 bases outside the gene matches. This CDR3 spans 18 amino acids. In germline, CDR1 is KGHDR, CDR2 SFDVKD. The chain's CDR3 is CATSDGRGPFLAKNIQYF. The CDR3 DNA is TGTGCCACCAGTGATGGCAGGGGGCCGTTCTTAGCCAAAAACATTCAGTACTTC.

This clonotype was counted at least ten times. V and J are TRBV20-1 and TRBJ2-3; the match to TRBD2 covers 8 bases. This CDR3 is 14 amino acids long. Unmatched junction bases numbered 2, after V lost 3 bases and J lost 0 bases. CDR1 and CDR2 from the germline V gene are DFQATT and SNEGSKA (reference sequence). CDR3 residues: CSARASGSTDTQYF. The CDR3 DNA sequence: TGCAGTGCTAGGGCTAGCGGGAGCACAGATACGCAGTATTTT.

There are many counts of this clonotype. The chain employs TRBV19 and TRBJ2-1, with a weak D call TRBD2 (5 bases). CDR1 and CDR2 from the germline V gene are LNHDA and SQIVND (reference sequence). V was clipped by 4 bases and J by 3 bases, with 10 bases between them. CDR3 length: 14 amino acids. The chain's CDR3 is CASSSGQNYNEQFF. CDR3 bases: TGTGCCAGTAGTAGCGGGCAGAACTACAATGAGCAGTTCTTC.

This clonotype was detected many times. The chain links TRBV18 to TRBJ2-6; either TRBD1 or TRBD2 may supply D (5 bases each). With 6 bases removed from V and 0 bases from J, the gap between germline ends came to 15 bases. The CDR3 loop spans 17 amino acids. Germline V lookup: CDR1 KGHSH, CDR2 LQKENI. In nucleotides, the CDR3 is TGTGCCAGCTCTCTCCTGGGGGAAGTCTCTGGGGCCAACGTCCTGACTTTC. Translated, it gives CASSLLGEVSGANVLTF.

For this clonotype: This likely comes from a read error, as the CDR3 has no conserved phenylalanine or tryptophan at its end. The chain recombines TRBV6-5 with TRBJ2-2; 7 bases fit TRBD2. With 5 bases clipped from V and 5 bases from J, the junction kept 11 bases outside the gene matches. The CDR3 sequence is 16 residues long. Germline V gene data show CDR1 as MNHEY and CDR2 as SVGAGI. Here the CDR3 DNA reads TGTGCCAGCAGTCCCGCCGGGGGAGGGTGGACCGGGGAGCTGTTTCTT. Its translation: CASSPAGGGWTGELFL.

In this sample, this clonotype turned up a few times. A clone one base away is much larger, so this may be a read error. The chain combines TRBV20-1 with TRBJ1-5, with 7 positions matching TRBD1. The V gene's germline CDR1 is DFQATT and CDR2 SNEGSKA (reference sequence). The J segment lost 3 bases and the V segment lost 3 bases, leaving 5 bases of the junction unmatched. The CDR3 loop spans 14 amino acids. CDR3 protein: CSASTGVDNQPQHF. Written as DNA, the CDR3 is TGCAGTGCTAGCACAGGGGTCGACAATCAGCCCCAGCATTTT.

In regard to this clonotype: One end of the junction varies from germline; a read error may be responsible. The V call is TRBV7-9, the J call TRBJ2-1; perhaps TRBD2 as D (6 bases). Germline loops: CDR1 SEHNR, CDR2 FQNEAQ (reference sequence). This CDR3 is 15 amino acids long. The CDR3 loop is CASSLVSGSYNEQLF. Here the CDR3 DNA reads TGTGCCAGCAGCTTAGTAAGCGGGTCCTACAATGAGCAGCTCTTC. The whole variable domain, remainder taken from reference TRBV7-9 and TRBJ2-1, is DTGVSQNPRHKITKRGQNVTFRCDPISEHNRLYWYRQTLGQGPEFLTYFQNEAQLEKSRLLSDRFSAERPKGSFSTLEIQRTEQGDSAMYLCASSLVSGSYNEQLFGPGTRLTVL.

This clonotype was observed at least ten times. This rearrangement joins TRBV5-6 to TRBJ2-1, with 13 bases lining up with TRBD2. V was clipped by 2 bases and J by 7 bases; unmatched bases: 6. CDR1 and CDR2 from the germline V gene are SGHDT and YYEEEE. This CDR3 spans 16 amino acids. CDR3 protein: CASSFRTSGRLNEQFF. The CDR3 coding sequence is TGTGCCAGCAGCTTCAGGACTAGCGGGAGATTGAATGAGCAGTTCTTC.

This clonotype showed up many times. This chain connects TRBV10-3 to TRBJ1-1, with 11 positions matching TRBD1. Per germline, CDR1 ENHRY and CDR2 SYGVKD. The CDR3 is 16 amino acids. V was clipped by 4 bases and J by 0 bases; unmatched bases: 4. Here the CDR3 reads CAISGTGGSMNTEAFF. CDR3 nucleotides: TGTGCCATCAGTGGGACAGGGGGCTCAATGAACACTGAAGCTTTCTTT.

In its sample, this clonotype was seen many times. V is TRBV7-9 and J is TRBJ2-5, with D perhaps matching TRBD1 (5 bases). Per germline, CDR1 SEHNR and CDR2 FQNEAQ (reference sequence). This CDR3 has 15 residues. Trimming left V 1 base short and J 1 base short, with 10 bases between. CDR3 in amino acids: CASSLGQGLQETQYF. CDR3 nucleotides: TGTGCCAGCAGCTTAGGTCAGGGCCTCCAAGAGACCCAGTACTTC.

This chain links TRBV11-2 with TRBJ1-2, with D perhaps TRBD1 (6 bases). The length of the CDR3 is 15 residues. Trimming pared 5 bases from V and 0 bases from J, leaving 13 bases between. The germline V gene encodes CDR1 SGHAT and CDR2 FQNNGV. The CDR3 here is CASSLDRRSNYGYTF. DNA of the CDR3: TGTGCCAGCAGCCTTGACAGGCGATCTAACTATGGCTACACCTTC. The full variable domain, completed using reference TRBV11-2 and TRBJ1-2, is EAGVAQSPRYKIIEKRQSVAFWCNPISGHATLYWYQQILGQGPKLLIQFQNNGVVDDSQLPKDRFSAERLKGVDSTLKIQPAKLEDSAVYLCASSLDRRSNYGYTFGSGTRLTVV.

Ten or more counts support this clonotype. The gene calls are TRBV4-1 and TRBJ2-5; TRBD2 matches at 9 bases. The CDR3 is 15 amino acids. Germline-derived CDR1 and CDR2 are MGHRA and YSYEKL. V shed 8 bases and J 0 bases; nucleotides not matched to a gene: 7. CDR3 coding DNA: TGCGCCAGCTCCCTACTAGCGGGTAACCAAGAGACCCAGTACTTC. This codes for CASSLLAGNQETQYF.

In this sample, this clonotype turned up many times. J is TRBJ2-7 and V is TRBV5-1; D could derive from TRBD1 or TRBD2 (5 bases each). V gave up 2 bases and J gave up 5 bases, with 11 bases separating them. Germline CDR1 is SGHRS and CDR2 is YFSETQ. The CDR3 contains 13 residues. CDR3 sequence reads: CASSFEGTHEQYF. The CDR3 DNA follows: TGCGCCAGCAGCTTCGAGGGGACCCACGAGCAGTACTTC.

This clonotype is labeled as medium-sized. The chain uses TRBV7-9 and TRBJ2-1, with D tentatively TRBD2 (6 bases). The CDR3 spans 14 residues. V was shortened by 5 bases and J by 6 bases, with 14 bases between the two germline ends. Germline lookup yields CDR1 SEHNR and CDR2 FQNEAQ (reference sequence). The CDR3 here is CASSLQGLANEQFF. The CDR3 DNA reads TGTGCCAGCAGCCTGCAGGGACTCGCCAATGAGCAGTTCTTC.